These 16 T cell receptor beta chains originate from one sample sequenced in a study of CD8 T cells in ankylosing spondylitis. TCRdb independently ran MiXCR on the 5' RACE reads; one entry per CDR3 protein. The repertoire holds 150,000 to 200,000 distinct CDR3 sequences, approximately 20% seen once, with about 7.6% in the top ten. Material: blood, either unsorted or a sorted T cell fraction (not recorded which). These receptor sequences come from a male donor with ankylosing spondylitis or in good health (not recorded which).

This clonotype was seen ten or more times. V and J are TRBV4-1 and TRBJ1-5, with 8 positions matching TRBD1. After removal of 5 bases from V and 6 bases from J, the junction contained 6 bases not matched to a gene. This CDR3 is built from 14 residues. Germline CDR1 reads MGHRA; CDR2 reads YSYEKL. The CDR3 DNA reads TGCGCCAGCAGCGATGGACAGGGAGTTCAGCCCCAGCATTTT. Translated: CASSDGQGVQPQHF.

Remarks on this clonotype: The final CDR3 position lacks the conserved phenylalanine or tryptophan, pointing to a likely read error. The chain carries TRBV7-2 and TRBJ2-5; TRBD2 aligns across 9 bases. Trimming removed 1 base from V and 9 bases from J; junction bases left unmatched: 15. Germline V gives CDR1 SGHTA, CDR2 FQGNSA. This CDR3 is 17 amino acids long. CDR3: CASSLVVTLAGVRPQYS. The CDR3 DNA sequence: TGTGCCAGCAGCTTAGTAGTAACATTAGCGGGAGTCCGTCCCCAGTACTCC.

V usage is TRBV7-9 and J usage is TRBJ2-7; 10 bases line up with TRBD2. Germline CDR1 SEHNR, CDR2 FQNEAQ (reference sequence). With 6 bases clipped from V and 5 bases from J, the junction kept 7 bases outside the gene matches. The CDR3 sequence is 14 residues long. The CDR3 region has the DNA TGTGCCAGCAGGTCAGCGGGAGGGCCCCACGAGCAGTACTTC. This codes for CASRSAGGPHEQYF.

Ten or more counts support this clonotype. The chain combines TRBV20-1 with TRBJ2-7; TRBD1 matches at 7 bases. V dropped 7 bases and J dropped 2; count of bases not matched to a gene: 5. Germline CDR1 reads DFQATT; CDR2 reads SNEGSKA (reference sequence). The CDR3 contains 12 residues. Written as DNA, the CDR3 is TGCAGTGTACAGGGGAACACCTACGAGCAGTACTTC. Translation: CSVQGNTYEQYF.

This clonotype was recorded at least ten times. The rearrangement uses TRBV20-1 and TRBJ2-1, with a weak D call TRBD2 (5 bases). Germline V gives CDR1 DFQATT, CDR2 SNEGSKA (reference sequence). The V gene lost 0 bases and the J gene lost 0 bases, with 12 bases spanning the gap. The CDR3 length is 16 residues. This CDR3 reads CSARDVWESSYNEQFF. CDR3 sequence (DNA): TGCAGTGCTAGAGATGTGTGGGAGAGCTCCTACAATGAGCAGTTCTTC.

This clonotype was counted a few times. The chain is built from TRBV11-2 and TRBJ2-2; tentatively, D is TRBD2 (6 bases). Per germline, CDR1 SGHAT and CDR2 FQNNGV. The ends were cut back, 0 bases at V and 6 bases at J, with 11 bases in the middle. The CDR3 has 15 residues. The CDR3 coding sequence is TGTGCCAGCAGCTTAGACGGGAGCAGATCCGGGGAGCTGTTTTTT. It encodes CASSLDGSRSGELFF.

This clonotype has a count of ten or more. V usage is TRBV5-1 and J usage is TRBJ1-5; 8 bases line up with TRBD1. The CDR3 sequence is 14 residues long. Germline V CDR1 and CDR2: SGHRS, YFSETQ. After removal of 7 bases from V and 3 bases from J, the junction contained 6 bases not matched to a gene. CDR3 residues: CASGKQGVNQPQHF. DNA of the CDR3: TGCGCCAGCGGAAAACAGGGGGTCAATCAGCCCCAGCATTTT.

This clonotype showed up just a few times. The chain carries TRBV24-1 and TRBJ2-1; D tentatively reads TRBD1 or TRBD2 (5 bases each). CDR1 is KGHDR and CDR2 is SFDVKD in the germline V gene. The CDR3 has 17 residues. V was cut by 4 bases and J by 5 bases, with 20 bases left in between. CDR3 loop: CATSEVGVSLYDNEQFF. In DNA form, the CDR3 reads TGTGCCACCAGTGAGGTGGGGGTGTCCCTCTACGACAATGAGCAGTTCTTC.

The chain carries TRBV6-1 and TRBJ2-1, with TRBD2 matching over 12 bases. The CDR3 length is 14 residues. Germline V lookup: CDR1 MNHNS, CDR2 SASEGT. With V trimmed by 6 bases and J by 6 bases, 3 bases remained unmatched. CDR3 sequence: CASRTSGRINEQFF. CDR3 nucleotide sequence: TGTGCCAGCAGAACTAGCGGGAGGATCAATGAGCAGTTCTTC.

This clonotype was seen ten or more times. The CDR3 spells CSVEGWGANTGELFF. The CDR3 region has the DNA TGCAGCGTTGAAGGCTGGGGCGCGAACACCGGGGAGCTGTTTTTT. This chain uses TRBV29-1 with TRBJ2-2, with D possibly TRBD1 on 5 matching bases. Germline-derived CDR1 and CDR2 are SQVTM and ANQGSEA. V dropped 1 base and J dropped 0 bases, with 9 bases sitting between them. The CDR3 has 15 amino acids.

There are a few counts of this clonotype. V and J are TRBV3-1 and TRBJ1-3, with D perhaps matching TRBD1 (5 bases). Trimming cost V 1 base and J 2 bases, with 6 bases left between them. Germline lookup yields CDR1 LGHDT and CDR2 YNNKEL (reference sequence). The CDR3 spans 14 residues. The CDR3 loop reads CASSQAGAGNTIYF. Written as DNA, the CDR3 is TGTGCCAGCAGCCAAGCGGGGGCTGGAAACACCATATATTTT.

The chain combines TRBV28 with TRBJ2-1; no clear D gene. Germline loops: CDR1 MDHEN, CDR2 SYDVKM. The length of the CDR3 is 13 residues. V was shortened by 2 bases and J by 8 bases, with 10 bases between the two germline ends. Here the CDR3 reads CASSLGPIDEQFF. DNA for the CDR3: TGTGCCAGCAGTTTAGGGCCGATCGATGAGCAGTTCTTC.

This clonotype occurred a few times. The rearrangement joins TRBV20-1 to TRBJ2-1; TRBD2 aligns across 8 bases. The length of the CDR3 is 12 residues. The germline V gene has CDR1 DFQATT and CDR2 SNEGSKA (reference sequence). The J segment lost 10 bases and the V segment lost 6 bases, leaving 8 bases of the junction unmatched. CDR3 bases: TGCAGTGCGGGACGGACTAGCACCGAGCAGTTCTTC. Translation gives CSAGRTSTEQFF.

This clonotype has at least ten counts. The J gene is TRBJ2-1, the V gene TRBV5-1, with 11 positions matching TRBD2. V lost 2 bases to trimming and J lost 8 bases; unmatched junction nucleotides: 3. The germline V gene has CDR1 SGHRS and CDR2 YFSETQ. The CDR3 sequence is 14 residues long. As DNA, the CDR3 is TGCGCCAGCAGCTTCCTAGCGGGAGGCGATGAGCAGTTCTTC. It is translated as CASSFLAGGDEQFF. Based on the CDR3 plus reference TRBV5-1 and TRBJ2-1, the full variable domain is KAGVTQTPRYLIKTRGQQVTLSCSPISGHRSVSWYQQTPGQGLQFLFEYFSETQRNKGNFPGRFSGRQFSNSRSEMNVSTLELGDSALYLCASSFLAGGDEQFFGPGTRLTVL.

In regard to this clonotype: With a much larger clone just one base away, this may be a read error. V is TRBV10-2 and J is TRBJ2-3; a weak D match, TRBD1 (6 bases). This CDR3 spans 15 amino acids. Per the germline V gene, CDR1 is WSHSY and CDR2 is SAAADI. CDR3 sequence reads: CASSEGAGGRYTKYF. The CDR3 region has the DNA TGCGCCAGCAGTGAGGGGGCTGGGGGCAGGTATACGAAGTATTTT.

This clonotype was counted at least ten times. V usage is TRBV2 and J usage is TRBJ2-2; D may be TRBD1 (6 bases). The ends were cut back, 6 bases at V and 0 bases at J, with 11 bases in the middle. Germline loops: CDR1 SNHLY, CDR2 FYNNEI. The CDR3 covers 15 residues. DNA of the CDR3: TGTGCCAGCAGCGTGGACAGATCGAACACCGGGGAGCTGTTTTTT. This encodes CASSVDRSNTGELFF.